One sample yielded the 5 T cell receptor beta chains listed below, sequenced in a study of spatial heterogeneity in lung cancer. TCRdb independently ran MiXCR on the 5' RACE reads; one entry per CDR3 protein. The sample gives 9,500 to 15,000 distinct CDR3 sequences, approximately 6.2% of which show up once; 9% to 12% is in the top ten. The time point is: sample taken at primary tumor resection. TCRs were sequenced from unsorted whole RNA of tumor, nontumor lung or PBMC. Sample: normal lung tissue next to the tumor, taken at surgery. These TCRs come from a male donor with early-stage non-small cell lung cancer.

This clonotype has at least ten counts. This beta chain is off target for a library built for alpha chains, so its abundance means little. The chain uses TRBV29-1 and TRBJ2-5, with D perhaps matching TRBD2 (5 bases). Trimming removed 7 bases at V and 1 base at J, with 16 bases between. Germline CDR1 SQVTM, CDR2 ANQGSEA. There are 14 residues in the CDR3. CDR3 in amino acids: CSGGLSGFQETQYF. The CDR3 DNA reads TGCAGCGGAGGACTTTCTGGTTTCCAAGAGACCCAGTACTTC.

This clonotype has at least ten counts. The library was designed around alpha chains, so this beta chain is a stray read whose abundance carries little weight. This chain joins TRBV20-1 and TRBJ2-7; 12 nucleotides align to TRBD2. The V gene's germline CDR1 is DFQATT and CDR2 SNEGSKA (reference sequence). The ends lost 2 bases at V and 3 bases at J; junction bases unmatched: 8. The CDR3 extends over 16 amino acids. CDR3 sequence (DNA): TGCAGTGCTAGACCTCTAGCGGGAGGGAATAGCTACGAGCAGTACTTC. Translating gives CSARPLAGGNSYEQYF.

This clonotype was seen many times. In a library made to pick up alpha chains, this beta chain is a stray read with a size that means little. V and J are TRBV12-3 or TRBV12-4 and TRBJ2-5; TRBD2 matches 12 bases. The CDR3 has 14 amino acids. V lost 7 bases to trimming and J lost 2 bases; unmatched junction nucleotides: 2. This CDR3 reads CASTSGRAQETQYF. The CDR3 coding sequence is TGTGCCAGCACTAGCGGGAGGGCACAAGAGACCCAGTACTTC.

This clonotype was seen ten or more times. For a library built for alpha chains, this beta chain is a stray read; little rests on its size. The genes are TRBV11-2 and TRBJ2-1, with 14 bases identical to TRBD2. Germline V gene sequence: CDR1 SGHAT, CDR2 FQNNGV. The CDR3 length is 16 residues. V dropped 5 bases and J dropped 7; count of bases not matched to a gene: 7. The CDR3 here is CASSPTSGRGGNEQFF. DNA for the CDR3: TGTGCCAGCAGCCCGACTAGCGGGAGGGGAGGTAATGAGCAGTTCTTC.

This clonotype is termed medium-sized. The library was designed around alpha chains, so this beta chain is a stray read whose abundance carries little weight. The V gene is TRBV4-3, the J gene TRBJ1-2; D is possibly TRBD1 (5 bases). Germline CDR1 and CDR2: LGHNA and YSLEER. Trimming removed 0 bases at V and 8 bases at J, with 7 bases between. CDR3 length equals 12 residues. The CDR3 nucleotides are TGCGCCAGCAGCCAAGAGGGGGAAGGCTACACCTTC. Translation gives CASSQEGEGYTF.